This TCR beta chain comes out of a study of blood T cell repertoires in COVID-19. Clones were sequenced by immunoSEQ multiplex PCR, and TCRdb holds only the in-frame ones, with some missing. The data hold hundreds of thousands of clones, with 75% to 90% observed a single time. The CDR3 has 13 residues. Germline V gene sequence: CDR1 ENHRY, CDR2 SYGVKD. The source material was peripheral blood. The TCR sequence derives from a man younger than 30 with COVID-19, enrolled during active disease. V gene TRBV10-3 combines with J gene TRBJ2-3, with 8 nucleotides matching TRBD1. This CDR3 is CANRQGATDTQYF. For the CDR3, the DNA is TGTGCAAACCGGCAGGGGGCAACAGATACGCAGTATTTT.